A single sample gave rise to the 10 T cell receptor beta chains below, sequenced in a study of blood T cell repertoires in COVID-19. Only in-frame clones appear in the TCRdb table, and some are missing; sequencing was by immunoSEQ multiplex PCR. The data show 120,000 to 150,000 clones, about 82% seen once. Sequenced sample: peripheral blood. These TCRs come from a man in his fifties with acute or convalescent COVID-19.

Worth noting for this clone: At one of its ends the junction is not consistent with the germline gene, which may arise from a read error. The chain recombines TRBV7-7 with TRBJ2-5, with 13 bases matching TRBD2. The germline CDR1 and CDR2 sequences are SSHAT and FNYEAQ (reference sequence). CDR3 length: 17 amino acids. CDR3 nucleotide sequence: TGTGCTAGCAGCTTAGGAGCGGGACTAGCGGGACAAGAGACCCAGTACTTC. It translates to CASSLGAGLAGQETQYF.

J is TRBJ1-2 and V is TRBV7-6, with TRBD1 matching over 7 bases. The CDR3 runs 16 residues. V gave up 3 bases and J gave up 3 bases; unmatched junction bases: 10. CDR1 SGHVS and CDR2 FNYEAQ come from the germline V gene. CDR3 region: CASSFRLDRSDYGYTF. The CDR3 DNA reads TGTGCCAGCAGCTTCCGACTGGACAGGTCGGACTATGGCTACACCTTC.

Written as DNA, the CDR3 is TGTGCCAGCAGCTTCGGGGATTTCAGGCAGCCCCAGCATTTT. Translation gives CASSFGDFRQPQHF. This chain joins TRBV7-9 and TRBJ1-5; no clear D gene. The germline gives CDR1 SEHNR, CDR2 FQNEAQ (reference sequence). The CDR3 runs 14 residues. V shed 3 bases and J shed 7 bases, with 13 bases lying between them.

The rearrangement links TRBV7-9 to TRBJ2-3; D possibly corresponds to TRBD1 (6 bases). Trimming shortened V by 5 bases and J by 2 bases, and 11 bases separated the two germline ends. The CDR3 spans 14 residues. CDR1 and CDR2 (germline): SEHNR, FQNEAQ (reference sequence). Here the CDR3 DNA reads TGTGCCAGCAGCACCCGGACAGACACAGATACGCAGTATTTT. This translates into CASSTRTDTDTQYF.

The CDR3 nucleotides are TGTGCCAGCAGGCCCTACAGGGGGGGCTACAATGAGCAGTTCTTC. It encodes CASRPYRGGYNEQFF. This chain uses TRBV9 with TRBJ2-1, with D perhaps matching TRBD1 (8 bases). From germline, CDR1 is SGDLS and CDR2 YYNGEE. The V end was cut by 5 bases, the J end by 3 bases, with 15 bases between. CDR3 size: 15 residues.

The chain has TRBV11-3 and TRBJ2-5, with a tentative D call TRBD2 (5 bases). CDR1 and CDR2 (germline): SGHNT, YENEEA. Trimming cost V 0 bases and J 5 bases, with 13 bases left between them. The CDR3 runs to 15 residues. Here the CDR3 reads CASSLEARGRETQYF. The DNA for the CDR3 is TGTGCCAGCAGCTTAGAAGCCCGGGGTAGGGAGACCCAGTACTTC.

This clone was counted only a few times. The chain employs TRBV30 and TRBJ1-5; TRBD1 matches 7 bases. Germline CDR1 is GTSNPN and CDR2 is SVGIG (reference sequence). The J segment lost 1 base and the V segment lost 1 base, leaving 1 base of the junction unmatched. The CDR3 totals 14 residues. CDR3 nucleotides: TGTGCCTGGAGTGACAGGGGAAGCAATCAGCCCCAGCATTTT. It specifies CAWSDRGSNQPQHF.

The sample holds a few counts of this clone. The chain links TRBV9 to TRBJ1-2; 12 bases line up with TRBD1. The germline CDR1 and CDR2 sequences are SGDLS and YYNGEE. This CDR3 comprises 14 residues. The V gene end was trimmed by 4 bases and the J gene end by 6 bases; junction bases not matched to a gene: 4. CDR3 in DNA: TGTGCCAGCAGCCCGGGACAGGGGGCACATGGCTACACCTTC. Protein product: CASSPGQGAHGYTF.

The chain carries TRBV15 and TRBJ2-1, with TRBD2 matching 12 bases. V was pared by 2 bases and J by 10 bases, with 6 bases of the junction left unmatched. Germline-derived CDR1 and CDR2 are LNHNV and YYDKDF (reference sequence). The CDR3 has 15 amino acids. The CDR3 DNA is TGTGCCACCAGCAGACTAGCGGGAGGGAAGGGGGAGCAGTTCTTC. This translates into CATSRLAGGKGEQFF.

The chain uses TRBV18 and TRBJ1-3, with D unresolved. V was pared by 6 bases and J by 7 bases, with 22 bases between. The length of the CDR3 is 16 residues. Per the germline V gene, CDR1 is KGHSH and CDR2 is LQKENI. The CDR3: CASSQSFTRTGNTIYF. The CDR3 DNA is TGTGCCAGCTCGCAAAGCTTTACTCGTACCGGGAACACCATATATTTT.